The 3 T cell receptor beta chains given below trace back to one sample, sequenced in a study of identical twins. TCRdb reanalysed the 5' RACE reads using MiXCR and keeps one entry per CDR3 protein. In the table there are hundreds of thousands of distinct CDR3 sequences, 15% to 20% of which are singletons. This same sample was also part of a study on T cells expressing NK-cell markers.

Sequenced: PBMCs. These TCRs come from a woman aged 18 to 35 in good health.

This clonotype was seen more than once but under ten times. The rearrangement links TRBV20-1 to TRBJ2-7, with D unclear. The V gene's germline CDR1 is DFQATT and CDR2 SNEGSKA (reference sequence). There are 15 residues in the CDR3. The V end lost 6 bases, the J end lost 1 base, and 19 bases lay between the germline ends. The CDR3 spells CSAKDTERLSYEQYF. CDR3 sequence (DNA): TGCAGTGCCAAAGACACCGAGCGACTTTCCTACGAGCAGTACTTC.

The gene calls are TRBV11-2 and TRBJ2-1; D possibly corresponds to TRBD2 (6 bases). Germline values: CDR1 SGHAT, CDR2 FQNNGV. The V end was cut by 7 bases, the J end by 9 bases, with 22 bases between. CDR3 length: 15 residues. CDR3 DNA: TGTGCCAGCACCGATAACCGGAGGCGGGGTTCTGAGCAGTTCTTC. Translating it yields CASTDNRRRGSEQFF.

The V gene is TRBV6-1, the J gene TRBJ1-5; 7 bases line up with TRBD1. The junction had 13 bases not matched to a gene; V was cut back by 4 bases and J by 7 bases. This CDR3 has 16 residues. Germline lookup yields CDR1 MNHNS and CDR2 SASEGT. The CDR3 DNA reads TGTGCCAGCAGTGCCCTACAGGGGTCTGGCGGACAGCCCCAGCATTTT. Protein: CASSALQGSGGQPQHF.